The rows below give T cell receptor beta chains drawn from one sample of a study of beta chain features in type 1 diabetes. TCRdb's copy holds only in-frame clones and misses some; the assay was immunoSEQ multiplex PCR. The sample contains about 150,000 clones, around 10% of which appear only once. Source material: central memory CD4+ T cells from blood. The source of these receptors is a man aged 18 to 29 in good health. Each CDR3 is given with its conserved first and last residue. The D gene is left open where the match is weak. Rows may omit the clone size; those that give it use once, few, many or a size class.

few,TRBJ2-1,TRBV7-2,.,CASSLLGQRNNEQFF,TGTGCCAGCAGCTTATTGGGGCAGAGGAACAATGAGCAGTTCTTC
.,TRBJ2-2,TRBV11-3,.,CASSFQGPGELFF,TGTGCCAGCAGCTTTCAGGGCCCCGGGGAGCTGTTTTTT
.,TRBJ2-5,TRBV7-8,.,CASSLRGAGETQYF,TGTGCCAGCAGCCTTCGGGGGGCTGGAGAGACCCAGTACTTC
few,TRBJ1-3,TRBV2,.,CASSADRAWGTIYF,TGTGCCAGCAGTGCCGACAGAGCCTGGGGCACCATATATTTT
once,TRBJ2-3,TRBV5-1,.,CASSLVSGREADTQYF,TGCGCCAGCAGCTTGGTTTCGGGCAGGGAGGCAGATACGCAGTATTTT
.,TRBJ2-5,TRBV18,.,CASSRGRRETQYF,TGTGCCAGCTCACGGGGGCGGCGGGAGACCCAGTACTTC
.,TRBJ2-7,TRBV29-1,.,CSAKVGDEQYF,TGCAGCGCCAAAGTAGGGGACGAGCAGTACTTC
.,TRBJ2-2,TRBV11-2,.,CASSLDRGKLFF,TGTGCCAGCAGCTTAGACCGAGGGAAGCTGTTTTTT
.,TRBJ2-1,TRBV5-1,.,CASSLDAGTGVYNEQFF,TGCGCCAGCAGCTTGGATGCCGGGACTGGGGTTTACAATGAGCAGTTCTTC
.,TRBJ2-3,TRBV7-8,TRBD2,CASSLRIAGGPDTQYF,TGTGCCAGCAGCTTGAGAATAGCGGGAGGGCCAGATACGCAGTATTTT
few,TRBJ2-3,TRBV7-2,.,CASSKVLAAPSTDTQYF,TGTGCCAGCAGCAAAGTCCTAGCTGCCCCTAGCACAGATACGCAGTATTTT
.,TRBJ2-3,TRBV5-1,TRBD1,CASSGGQGRWDTQYF,TGCGCCAGCAGCGGGGGACAGGGGCGATGGGATACGCAGTATTTT
many,TRBJ2-6,TRBV10-3,TRBD1,CAISESPGGSGANVLTF,TGTGCCATCAGTGAGTCTCCAGGGGGCTCTGGGGCCAACGTCCTGACTTTC
.,TRBJ1-1,TRBV7-2,.,CASSLAGTMNTEAFF,TGTGCCAGCAGCTTAGCCGGCACCATGAACACTGAAGCTTTCTTT
many,TRBJ2-4,TRBV28,TRBD1,CASVGTGGARDIQYF,TGTGCCAGCGTGGGAACAGGGGGCGCCCGGGACATTCAGTACTTC
few,TRBJ1-1,TRBV25-1,TRBD1,CASNRGNTEAFF,TGTGCCAGCAACAGGGGTAACACTGAAGCTTTCTTT
few,TRBJ1-2,TRBV9,.,CASRNGYGYTF,TGTGCCAGCAGGAATGGCTATGGCTACACCTTC
.,TRBJ2-7,TRBV5-1,TRBD2,CASSLLAESSYEQYF,TGCGCCAGCAGCTTACTAGCGGAAAGCTCCTACGAGCAGTACTTC
few,TRBJ2-3,TRBV7-2,TRBD2,CASGLAGGGADTQYF,TGTGCCAGCGGTCTAGCGGGAGGGGGGGCAGATACGCAGTATTTT
few,TRBJ2-5,TRBV7-2,.,CASSPSGETQYF,TGTGCCAGCAGCCCCTCGGGAGAGACCCAGTACTTC
.,TRBJ2-7,TRBV10-3,.,CAISGGGSPYEQYF,TGTGCCATCAGTGGAGGTGGTTCGCCCTACGAGCAGTACTTC
.,TRBJ1-2,TRBV7-2,TRBD1,CASSLTQQGNYGYTF,TGTGCCAGCAGCCTGACCCAACAGGGGAACTATGGCTACACCTTC
.,TRBJ1-4,TRBV25-1,.,CASSEFGSGGAANEKLFF,TGTGCCAGCAGTGAATTCGGGTCGGGGGGCGCGGCTAATGAAAAACTGTTTTTT
few,TRBJ1-2,TRBV29-1,.,CSVETAIGYGYTF,TGCAGCGTTGAAACTGCAATCGGCTATGGCTACACCTTC
.,TRBJ2-1,TRBV7-9,.,CASSLHSNNEQFF,TGTGCCAGCAGCTTACACTCAAACAATGAGCAGTTCTTC
few,TRBJ1-1,TRBV7-8,.,CASSPGIFETEAFF,TGTGCCAGCAGCCCCGGGATATTCGAAACTGAAGCTTTCTTT
.,TRBJ1-1,TRBV15,TRBD1,CATSRAGDRVSPEAFF,TGTGCCACCAGCAGAGCAGGCGACAGGGTATCCCCTGAAGCTTTCTTT
.,TRBJ1-1,TRBV28,.,CASSFALRAFF,TGTGCCAGCAGTTTCGCCCTACGGGCTTTCTTT
.,TRBJ2-1,TRBV19,.,CASSISNGEQFF,TGTGCCAGTAGTATATCCAACGGTGAGCAGTTCTTC
many,TRBJ2-7,TRBV6-6,TRBD2,CASSPWLAGANEQYF,TGTGCCAGCAGTCCCTGGCTAGCGGGAGCCAACGAGCAGTACTTC
few,TRBJ1-3,TRBV7-2,.,CASSTQTEYYSGNTIYF,TGTGCCAGCAGCACCCAGACGGAATACTACTCTGGAAACACCATATATTTT
.,TRBJ1-1,TRBV5-1,.,CASSLGYFTPEAFF,TGCGCCAGCAGCTTGGGTTACTTTACGCCTGAAGCTTTCTTT
.,TRBJ2-7,TRBV25-1,TRBD2,CASSEGTSGPYEQYF,TGTGCCAGCAGTGAAGGGACTAGCGGGCCTTACGAGCAGTACTTC
.,TRBJ1-2,TRBV5-6,TRBD1,CASSTTGVGGYTF,TGTGCCAGCAGCACGACAGGGGTAGGTGGCTACACCTTC
.,TRBJ2-7,TRBV7-2,.,CASTRQFGNYEQYF,TGTGCCAGCACCCGACAATTCGGGAATTACGAGCAGTACTTC
few,TRBJ2-4,TRBV9,TRBD1,CASSPQGDKNIQYF,TGTGCCAGCAGCCCCCAGGGGGACAAAAACATTCAGTACTTC
.,TRBJ2-7,TRBV15,TRBD2,CATSRDPGGFWNEQYF,TGTGCCACCAGCAGAGATCCCGGGGGGTTTTGGAACGAGCAGTACTTC
.,TRBJ1-2,TRBV25-1,.,CASSESQTRTNYGYTF,TGTGCCAGCAGTGAATCGCAGACGCGAACTAACTATGGCTACACCTTC
few,TRBJ2-3,TRBV4-2,.,CASSSGQIYTDTQYF,TGTGCCAGCAGCTCTGGACAGATTTACACAGATACGCAGTATTTT
few,TRBJ2-7,TRBV4-3,.,CASSQGPPGDYEQYF,TGCGCCAGCAGCCAAGGGCCTCCGGGGGACTACGAGCAGTACTTC
few,TRBJ2-5,TRBV29-1,.,CSAARGRETQYF,TGCAGCGCCGCCAGGGGCCGGGAGACCCAGTACTTC
many,TRBJ1-5,TRBV15,.,CATSREKWQPQHF,TGTGCCACCAGCAGGGAAAAGTGGCAGCCCCAGCATTTT
few,TRBJ2-2,TRBV30,TRBD2,CAGSGGLAGYRGELFF,TGTGCCGGGAGTGGCGGACTAGCGGGCTACCGAGGGGAGCTGTTTTTT
.,TRBJ1-5,TRBV9,.,CASSVVDSYQPQHF,TGTGCCAGCAGCGTAGTGGACAGTTATCAGCCCCAGCATTTT
few,TRBJ2-7,TRBV7-9,.,CASSLVGQGYEQYF,TGTGCCAGCAGCTTAGTTGGCCAGGGCTACGAGCAGTACTTC
.,TRBJ1-1,TRBV29-1,.,CSVSPGGTEAFF,TGCAGCGTCTCCCCGGGAGGGACTGAAGCTTTCTTT